These 9 T cell receptor beta chains came from one sample sequenced in a study of blood T cell repertoires in COVID-19 (TCRdb year 2020). The library relied on the immunoSEQ multiplex PCR assay. TCRdb re-hosts the immuneACCESS table, in-frame sequences only. Its copies lack some clones; in the studies checked, an unresolved V gene accounts for under half of them, and the cause for the rest is not known. A total of roughly 140,000 clones appear in this sample, 85% to 90% of them only once. The top ten clonotypes cover around 15% of the sample. Sequenced material: peripheral blood. The receptors here all came from a middle-aged woman with acute or convalescent COVID-19.

V and J are TRBV4-2 and TRBJ2-5, with TRBD2 matching 15 bases. CDR3 length: 19 amino acids. Germline-derived CDR1 and CDR2 are LGHNA and YNFKEQ. The V segment lost 1 base and the J segment 2 bases; nucleotides outside the gene matches: 8. As DNA, the CDR3 is TGTGCCAGCAGCCAAGTCGGACTAGCGGGAGGGCCTATTCAAGAGACCCAGTACTTC. Translated: CASSQVGLAGGPIQETQYF.

The genes are TRBV3-1 (or the pseudogene TRBV3-2) and TRBJ2-1; possibly TRBD1 for D (6 bases). The CDR3 runs to 16 residues. V was trimmed by 8 bases and J by 6 bases, leaving 23 bases between them. Germline V gives CDR1 LGHDT, CDR2 YNNKEL (reference sequence). CDR3 nucleotides: TGTGCCAGCGGACAAAGACCGGGACACATACTCAATGAGCAGTTCTTC. It specifies CASGQRPGHILNEQFF.

This chain uses TRBV28 with TRBJ2-4, with D perhaps matching TRBD1 (5 bases). CDR1 MDHEN and CDR2 SYDVKM come from the germline V gene. V was cut by 7 bases and J by 2 bases, with 27 bases left in between. This CDR3 spans 19 amino acids. CDR3 in DNA: TGTGCCAGCACCCTTTCTTCAGGGTTGATTTCCGTAACCAAAAACATTCAGTACTTC. Its translation is CASTLSSGLISVTKNIQYF.

This clone was detected once. The chain carries TRBV9 and TRBJ2-2; 11 bases fit TRBD1. Per germline, CDR1 SGDLS and CDR2 YYNGEE. The V segment lost 7 bases and the J segment 3 bases; nucleotides outside the gene matches: 11. The CDR3 runs to 17 residues. The CDR3 nucleotides are TGTGCCAGCCAACATCCGGGACAGGGGGAAGACACCGGGGAGCTGTTTTTT. This sequence encodes CASQHPGQGEDTGELFF.

This chain joins TRBV13 and TRBJ2-1, with D maybe TRBD1 (6 bases). The germline CDR1 and CDR2 sequences are PRHDT and FYEKMQ (reference sequence). The CDR3 is 16 amino acids. Trimming stripped 5 bases from V and 5 bases from J, with 19 bases between. As DNA, the CDR3 is TGTGCCAGCAGCGCAGACGGGACACTCCTGGACAATGAGCAGTTCTTC. It encodes CASSADGTLLDNEQFF.

CDR3 coding DNA: TGTGCCAGCAGCTTAGGACAGGGCCAAGGAAAACTGTTTTTT. Its translation: CASSLGQGQGKLFF. The chain uses TRBV7-9 and TRBJ1-4; 7 bases fit TRBD1. In germline, CDR1 is SEHNR, CDR2 FQNEAQ (reference sequence). The CDR3 is 14 amino acids. J lost 10 bases, V lost 1 base, and 6 bases had no gene match.

CDR3 DNA sequence: TGTGCCAGCAGCCATTCTACCACTAGCGGGAGAGAGACCCAGTACTTC. It codes for CASSHSTTSGRETQYF. V usage is TRBV3-1 (or the pseudogene TRBV3-2) and J usage is TRBJ2-5; 11 bases agree with TRBD2. The germline V gene has CDR1 LGHDT and CDR2 YNNKEL (reference sequence). There are 16 residues in the CDR3. Germline trimming cut 3 bases from V and 4 bases from J; bases unmatched to any gene: 7.

This clone was observed a single time. The chain has TRBV11-2 and TRBJ2-7; 9 nucleotides agree with TRBD1. The V gene end was trimmed by 8 bases and the J gene end by 2 bases; junction bases not matched to a gene: 10. Per the germline V gene, CDR1 is SGHAT and CDR2 is FQNNGV. This CDR3 is built from 15 residues. CDR3 sequence reads: CASGSGTGTPYEQYF. DNA for the CDR3: TGTGCCAGCGGATCCGGGACAGGGACCCCCTACGAGCAGTACTTC.

The V gene is TRBV29-1, the J gene TRBJ1-1; D might be TRBD1 (5 bases). This CDR3 has 12 amino acids. The germline gives CDR1 SQVTM, CDR2 ANQGSEA. V was trimmed by 7 bases and J by 3 bases, leaving 12 bases between them. The CDR3 region has the DNA TGCAGCGCCCGTGTGACAGACACTGAAGCTTTCTTT. Its protein product is CSARVTDTEAFF. The complete variable domain, with remaining parts taken from reference TRBV29-1 and TRBJ1-1, reads SAVISQKPSRDICQRGTSLTIQCQVDSQVTMMFWYRQQPGQSLTLIATANQGSEATYESGFVIDKFPISRPNLTFSTLTVSNMSPEDSSIYLCSARVTDTEAFFGQGTRLTVV.